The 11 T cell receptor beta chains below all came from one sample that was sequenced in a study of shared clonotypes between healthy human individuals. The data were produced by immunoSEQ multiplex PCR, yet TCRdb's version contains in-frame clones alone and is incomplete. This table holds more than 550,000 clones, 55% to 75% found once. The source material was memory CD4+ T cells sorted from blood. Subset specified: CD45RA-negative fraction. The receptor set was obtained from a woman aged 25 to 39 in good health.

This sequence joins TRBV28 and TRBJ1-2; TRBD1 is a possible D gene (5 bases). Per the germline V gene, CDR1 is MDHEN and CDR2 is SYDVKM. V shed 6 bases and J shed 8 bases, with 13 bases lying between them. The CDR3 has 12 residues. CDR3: CASRSWDGGYTF. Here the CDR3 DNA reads TGTGCCAGCAGGTCCTGGGACGGAGGCTACACCTTC.

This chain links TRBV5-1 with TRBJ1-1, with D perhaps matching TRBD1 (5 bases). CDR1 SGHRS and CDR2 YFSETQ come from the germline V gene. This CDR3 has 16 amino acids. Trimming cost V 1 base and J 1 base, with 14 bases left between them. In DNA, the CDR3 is TGCGCCAGCAGCTTGTTCAAGGACACCCAGAACACTGAAGCTTTCTTT. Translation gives CASSLFKDTQNTEAFF.

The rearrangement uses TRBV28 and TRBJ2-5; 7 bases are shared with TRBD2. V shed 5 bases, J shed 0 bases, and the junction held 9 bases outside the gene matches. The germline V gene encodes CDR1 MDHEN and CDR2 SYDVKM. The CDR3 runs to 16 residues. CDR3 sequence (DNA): TGTGCCAGCAGTGAGTTGGCGGGAGCGTACCAAGAGACCCAGTACTTC. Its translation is CASSELAGAYQETQYF.

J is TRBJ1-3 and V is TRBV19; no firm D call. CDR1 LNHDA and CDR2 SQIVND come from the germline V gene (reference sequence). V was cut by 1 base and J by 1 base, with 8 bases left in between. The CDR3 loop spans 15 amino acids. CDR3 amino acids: CASSIAWESGNTIYF. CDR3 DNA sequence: TGTGCCAGTAGTATAGCCTGGGAATCTGGAAACACCATATATTTT.

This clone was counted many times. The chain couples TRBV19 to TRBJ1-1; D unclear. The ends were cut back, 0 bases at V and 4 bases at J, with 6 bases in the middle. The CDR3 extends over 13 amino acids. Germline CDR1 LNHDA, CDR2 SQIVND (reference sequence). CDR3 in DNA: TGTGCCAGTAGTATAGAAAGCGGCACTGAAGCTTTCTTT. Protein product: CASSIESGTEAFF.

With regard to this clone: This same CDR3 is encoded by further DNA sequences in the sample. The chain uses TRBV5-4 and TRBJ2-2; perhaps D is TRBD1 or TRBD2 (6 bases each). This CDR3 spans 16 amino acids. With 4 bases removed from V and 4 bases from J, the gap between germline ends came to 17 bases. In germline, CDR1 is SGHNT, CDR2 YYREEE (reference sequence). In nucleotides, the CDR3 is TGTGCCAGCAGCCACGAGGGGGGATCGGTCACCGGGGAGCTGTTTTTT. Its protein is CASSHEGGSVTGELFF.

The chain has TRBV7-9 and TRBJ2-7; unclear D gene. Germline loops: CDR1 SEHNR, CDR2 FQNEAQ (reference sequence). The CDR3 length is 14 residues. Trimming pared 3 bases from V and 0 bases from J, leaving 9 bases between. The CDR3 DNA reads TGTGCCAGCAGCTTTGGCGTTAGCTCCTACGAGCAGTACTTC. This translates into CASSFGVSSYEQYF.

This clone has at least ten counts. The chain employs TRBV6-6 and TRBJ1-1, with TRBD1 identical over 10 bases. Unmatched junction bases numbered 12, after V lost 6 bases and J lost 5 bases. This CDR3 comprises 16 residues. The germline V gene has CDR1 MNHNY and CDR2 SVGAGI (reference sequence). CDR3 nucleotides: TGTGCCAGCAGCAACCTCCGACAGGGGGCGCGTACTGAAGCTTTCTTT. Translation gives CASSNLRQGARTEAFF.

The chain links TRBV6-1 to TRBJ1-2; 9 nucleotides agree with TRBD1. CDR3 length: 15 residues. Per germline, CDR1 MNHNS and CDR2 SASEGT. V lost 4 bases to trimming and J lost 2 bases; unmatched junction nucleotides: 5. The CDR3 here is CASSGRQGVNYGYTF. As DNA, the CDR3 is TGTGCCAGCAGTGGGAGACAGGGGGTCAACTATGGCTACACCTTC.

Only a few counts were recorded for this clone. CDR3 bases: TGTGCCAGCACTCTGACTGGGATCTATGGCTACACCTTC. It is translated as CASTLTGIYGYTF. This chain connects TRBV5-4 to TRBJ1-2; D not certain. The V gene lost 6 bases and the J gene lost 4 bases, with 13 bases spanning the gap. The CDR3 contains 13 residues. The germline V gene encodes CDR1 SGHNT and CDR2 YYREEE (reference sequence).

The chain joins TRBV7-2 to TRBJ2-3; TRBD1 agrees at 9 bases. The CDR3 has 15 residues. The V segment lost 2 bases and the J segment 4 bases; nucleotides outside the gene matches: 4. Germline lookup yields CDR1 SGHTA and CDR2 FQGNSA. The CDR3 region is CASSLTGDRADTQYF. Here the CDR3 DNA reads TGTGCCAGCAGCTTAACGGGGGACAGGGCAGATACGCAGTATTTT. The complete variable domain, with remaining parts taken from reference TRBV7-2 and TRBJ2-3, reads GAGVSQSPSNKVTEKGKDVELRCDPISGHTALYWYRQSLGQGLEFLIYFQGNSAPDKSGLPSDRFSAERTGGSVSTLTIQRTQQEDSAVYLCASSLTGDRADTQYFGPGTRLTVL.